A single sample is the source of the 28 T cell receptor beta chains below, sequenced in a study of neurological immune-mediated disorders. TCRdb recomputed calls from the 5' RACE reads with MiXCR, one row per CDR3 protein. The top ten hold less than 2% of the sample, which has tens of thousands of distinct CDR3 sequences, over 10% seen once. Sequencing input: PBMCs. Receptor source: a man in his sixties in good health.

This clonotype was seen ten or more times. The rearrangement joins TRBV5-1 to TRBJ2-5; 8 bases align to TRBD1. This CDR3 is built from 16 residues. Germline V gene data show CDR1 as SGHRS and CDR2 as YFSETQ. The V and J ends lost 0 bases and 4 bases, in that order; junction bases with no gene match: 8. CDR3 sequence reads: CASSLADRGLRETQYF. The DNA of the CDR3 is TGCGCCAGCAGCTTGGCAGACAGGGGTTTACGAGAGACCCAGTACTTC.

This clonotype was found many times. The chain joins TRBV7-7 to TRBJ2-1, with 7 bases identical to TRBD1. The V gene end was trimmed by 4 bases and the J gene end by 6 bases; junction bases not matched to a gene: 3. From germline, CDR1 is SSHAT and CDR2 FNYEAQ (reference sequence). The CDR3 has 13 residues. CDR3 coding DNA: TGTGCCAGCAGCTCGGACAGGCTCAATGAGCAGTTCTTC. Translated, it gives CASSSDRLNEQFF.

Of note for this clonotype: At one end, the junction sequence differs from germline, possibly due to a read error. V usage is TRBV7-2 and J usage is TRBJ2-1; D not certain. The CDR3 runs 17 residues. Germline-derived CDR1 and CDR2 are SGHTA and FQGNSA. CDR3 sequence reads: CASSPRSSASSYNDQFF. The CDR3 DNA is TGTGCCAGCAGCCCACGCAGTAGTGCGAGCTCCTACAATGATCAGTTCTTC.

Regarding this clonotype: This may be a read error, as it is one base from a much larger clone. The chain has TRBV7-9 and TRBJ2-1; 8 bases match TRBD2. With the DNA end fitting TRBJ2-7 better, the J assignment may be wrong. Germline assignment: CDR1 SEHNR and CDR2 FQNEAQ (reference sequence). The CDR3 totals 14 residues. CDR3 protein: CASSHERGYNEQYF. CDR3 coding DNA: TGTGCCAGCAGCCACGAGCGGGGGTACAATGAGCAGTACTTC.

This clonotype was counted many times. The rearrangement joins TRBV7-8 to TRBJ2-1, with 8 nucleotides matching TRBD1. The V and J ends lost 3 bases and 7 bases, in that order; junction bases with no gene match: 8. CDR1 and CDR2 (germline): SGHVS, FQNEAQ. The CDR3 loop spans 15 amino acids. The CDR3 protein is CASSFARGRGNEQFF. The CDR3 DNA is TGTGCCAGCAGCTTCGCCAGGGGGCGCGGGAATGAGCAGTTCTTC. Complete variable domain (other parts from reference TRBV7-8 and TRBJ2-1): GAGVSQSPRYKVAKRGQDVALRCDPISGHVSLFWYQQALGQGPEFLTYFQNEAQLDKSGLPSDRFFAERPEGSVSTLKIQRTQQEDSAVYLCASSFARGRGNEQFFGPGTRLTVL.

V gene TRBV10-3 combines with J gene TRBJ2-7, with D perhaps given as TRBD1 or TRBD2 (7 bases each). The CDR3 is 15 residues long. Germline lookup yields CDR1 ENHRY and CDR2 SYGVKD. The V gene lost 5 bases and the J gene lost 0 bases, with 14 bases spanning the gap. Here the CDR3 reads CAISPGGAASYEQYF. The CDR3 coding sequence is TGTGCCATCAGTCCAGGGGGGGCAGCCTCCTACGAGCAGTACTTC.

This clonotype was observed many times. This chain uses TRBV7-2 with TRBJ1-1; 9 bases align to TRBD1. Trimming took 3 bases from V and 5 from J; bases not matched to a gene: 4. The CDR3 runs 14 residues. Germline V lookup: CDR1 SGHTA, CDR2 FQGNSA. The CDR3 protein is CASSFDRGRTEAFF. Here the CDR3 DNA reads TGTGCCAGCAGCTTCGACAGGGGGAGGACTGAAGCTTTCTTT.

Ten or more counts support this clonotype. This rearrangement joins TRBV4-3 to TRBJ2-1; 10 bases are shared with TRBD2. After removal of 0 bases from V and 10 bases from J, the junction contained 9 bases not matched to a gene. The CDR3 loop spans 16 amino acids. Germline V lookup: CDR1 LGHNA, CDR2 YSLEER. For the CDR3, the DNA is TGCGCCAGCAGCCAAGAGGCCAGCGGGGGGGCGTTAGAGCAGTTCTTC. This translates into CASSQEASGGALEQFF.

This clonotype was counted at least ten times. CDR3 protein: CASSYEGPNYGYTF. CDR3 sequence (DNA): TGTGCCAGCAGTTACGAGGGACCCAACTATGGCTACACCTTC. The chain is built from TRBV6-6 and TRBJ1-2; D might be TRBD1 (5 bases). V was trimmed by 2 bases and J by 2 bases, leaving 9 bases between them. CDR1 MNHNY and CDR2 SVGAGI come from the germline V gene (reference sequence). CDR3 length equals 14 residues.

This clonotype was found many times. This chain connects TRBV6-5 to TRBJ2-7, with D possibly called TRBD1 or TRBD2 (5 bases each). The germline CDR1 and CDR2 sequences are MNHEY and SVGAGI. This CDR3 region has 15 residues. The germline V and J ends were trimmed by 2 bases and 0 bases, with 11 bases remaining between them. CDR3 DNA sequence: TGTGCCAGCAGTTACGGGGACCCTAGCTCCTACGAGCAGTACTTC. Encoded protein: CASSYGDPSSYEQYF.

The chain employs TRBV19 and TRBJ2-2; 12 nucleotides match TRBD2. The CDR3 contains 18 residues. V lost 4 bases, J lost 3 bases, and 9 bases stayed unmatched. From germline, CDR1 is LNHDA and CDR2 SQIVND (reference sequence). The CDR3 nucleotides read TGTGCCAGTAGTAGCCCTAGCGGGGGGGCCCTGGACACCGGGGAGCTGTTTTTT. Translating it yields CASSSPSGGALDTGELFF.

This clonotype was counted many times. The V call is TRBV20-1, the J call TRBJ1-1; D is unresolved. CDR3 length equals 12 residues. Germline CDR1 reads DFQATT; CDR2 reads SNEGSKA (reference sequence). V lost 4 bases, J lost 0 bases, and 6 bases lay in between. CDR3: CSANWVNTEAFF. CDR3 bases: TGCAGTGCTAATTGGGTGAACACTGAAGCTTTCTTT.

The DNA of the CDR3 is TGCGCCAGCAGCTCGACGACAGGGGTGAACACTGAAGCTTTCTTT. It translates to CASSSTTGVNTEAFF. This rearrangement joins TRBV5-1 to TRBJ1-1; 8 bases line up with TRBD1. The germline CDR1 and CDR2 sequences are SGHRS and YFSETQ. The V and J ends lost 3 bases and 0 bases, in that order; junction bases with no gene match: 4. The CDR3 covers 15 residues.

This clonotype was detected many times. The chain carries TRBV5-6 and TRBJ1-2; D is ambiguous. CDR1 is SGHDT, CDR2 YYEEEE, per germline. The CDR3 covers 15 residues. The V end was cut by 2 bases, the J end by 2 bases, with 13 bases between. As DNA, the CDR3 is TGTGCCAGCAGCTTTTGGGCACGGTGGAACTATGGCTACACCTTC. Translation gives CASSFWARWNYGYTF.

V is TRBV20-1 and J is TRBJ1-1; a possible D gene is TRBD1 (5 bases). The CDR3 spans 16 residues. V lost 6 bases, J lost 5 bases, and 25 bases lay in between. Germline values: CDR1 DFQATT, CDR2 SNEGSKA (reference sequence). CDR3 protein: CSAPRPGGVGRTEAFF. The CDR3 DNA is TGCAGTGCACCAAGACCGGGGGGGGTCGGGAGAACTGAAGCTTTCTTT.

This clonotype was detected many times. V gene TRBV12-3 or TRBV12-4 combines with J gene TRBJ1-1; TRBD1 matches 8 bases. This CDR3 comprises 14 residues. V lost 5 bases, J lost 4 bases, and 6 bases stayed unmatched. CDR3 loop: CASSPRQGSTEAFF. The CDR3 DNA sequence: TGTGCCAGCAGTCCGAGACAGGGGAGCACTGAAGCTTTCTTT.

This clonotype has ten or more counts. CDR3 DNA sequence: TGCGCCAGCAGCTTAGAACCGGCCGTCTCCTACAATGAGCAGTTCTTC. Protein sequence: CASSLEPAVSYNEQFF. The chain carries TRBV5-1 and TRBJ2-1; D gene ambiguous. Per the germline V gene, CDR1 is SGHRS and CDR2 is YFSETQ. Deletions cut 2 bases from V and 0 bases from J, with 12 bases between. This CDR3 region has 16 residues.

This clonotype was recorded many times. Here the CDR3 DNA reads TGCAGTGCGAAGGATGGGGGACCTGATAATTCACCCCTCCACTTT. Translation gives CSAKDGGPDNSPLHF. The chain is built from TRBV20-1 and TRBJ1-6; a possible D gene is TRBD1 (5 bases). This CDR3 region has 15 residues. V shed 6 bases and J shed 5 bases, with 17 bases lying between them. The germline V gene has CDR1 DFQATT and CDR2 SNEGSKA (reference sequence).

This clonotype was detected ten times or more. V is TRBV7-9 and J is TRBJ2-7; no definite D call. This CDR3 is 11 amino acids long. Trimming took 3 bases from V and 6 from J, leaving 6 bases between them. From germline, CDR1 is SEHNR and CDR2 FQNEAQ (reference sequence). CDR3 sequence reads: CASSFRREQYF. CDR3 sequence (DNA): TGTGCCAGCAGCTTTCGACGCGAGCAGTACTTC.

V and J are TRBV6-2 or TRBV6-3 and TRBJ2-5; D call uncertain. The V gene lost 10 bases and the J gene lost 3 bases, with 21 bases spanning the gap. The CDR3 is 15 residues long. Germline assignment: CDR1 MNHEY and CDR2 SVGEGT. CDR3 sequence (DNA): TGTGCCACCCTAGAGGAAAGGGCATTCGAAGAGACCCAGTACTTC. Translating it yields CATLEERAFEETQYF.

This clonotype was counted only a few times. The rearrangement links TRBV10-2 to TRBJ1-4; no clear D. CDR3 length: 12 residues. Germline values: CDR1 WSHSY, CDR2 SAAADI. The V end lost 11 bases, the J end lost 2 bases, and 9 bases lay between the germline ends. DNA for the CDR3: TGCGCCTTCTACAGCACTAATGAAAAACTGTTTTTT. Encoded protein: CAFYSTNEKLFF.

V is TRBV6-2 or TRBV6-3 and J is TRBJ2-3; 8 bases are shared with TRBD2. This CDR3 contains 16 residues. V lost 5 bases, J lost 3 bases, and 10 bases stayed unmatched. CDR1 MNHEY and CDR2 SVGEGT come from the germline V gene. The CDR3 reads CASSPRRGAGTDTQYF. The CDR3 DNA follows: TGTGCCAGCAGTCCCCGGCGGGGGGCCGGGACAGATACGCAGTATTTT.

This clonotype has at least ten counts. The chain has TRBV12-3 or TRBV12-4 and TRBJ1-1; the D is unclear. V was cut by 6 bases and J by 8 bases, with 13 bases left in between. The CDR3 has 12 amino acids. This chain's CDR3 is CASSLGSGEAFF. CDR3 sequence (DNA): TGTGCCAGCAGCCTAGGGTCGGGAGAAGCTTTCTTT.

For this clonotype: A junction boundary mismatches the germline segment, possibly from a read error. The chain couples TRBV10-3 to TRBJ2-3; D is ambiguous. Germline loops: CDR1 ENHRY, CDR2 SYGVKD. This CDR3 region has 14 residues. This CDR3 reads CATGRWERTDTQYF. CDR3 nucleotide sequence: TGTGCCACCGGGCGGTGGGAACGCACAGATACGCAATATTTT.

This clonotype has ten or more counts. CDR3 nucleotides: TGCAGTGCTAGAGATCTTAAGCAGGGTAAATACGAGCAGTACTTC. This codes for CSARDLKQGKYEQYF. The chain combines TRBV20-1 with TRBJ2-7, with a weak D call TRBD1 (5 bases). The CDR3 is made up of 15 amino acids. CDR1 is DFQATT and CDR2 is SNEGSKA in the germline V gene (reference sequence). Trimming shortened V by 0 bases and J by 4 bases, and 16 bases separated the two germline ends.

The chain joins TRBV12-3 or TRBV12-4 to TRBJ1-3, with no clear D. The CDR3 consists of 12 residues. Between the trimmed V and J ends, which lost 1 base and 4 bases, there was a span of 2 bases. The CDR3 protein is CASSLEGNTIYF. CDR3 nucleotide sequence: TGTGCCAGCAGTTTAGAAGGAAACACCATATATTTT.

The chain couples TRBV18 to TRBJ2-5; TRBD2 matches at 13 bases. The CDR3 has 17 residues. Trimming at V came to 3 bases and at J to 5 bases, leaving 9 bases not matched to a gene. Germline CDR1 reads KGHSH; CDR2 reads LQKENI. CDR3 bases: TGTGCCAGCTCACCGTGGACTAGCGGGGGCCCCGGGGAGACCCAGTACTTC. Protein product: CASSPWTSGGPGETQYF.

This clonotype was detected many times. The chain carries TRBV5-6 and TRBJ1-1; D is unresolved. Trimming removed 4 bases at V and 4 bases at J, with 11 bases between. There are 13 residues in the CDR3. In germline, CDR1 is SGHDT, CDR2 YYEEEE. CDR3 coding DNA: TGTGCCAGCAGCGCGACTTGGGTCACTGAAGCTTTCTTT. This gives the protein CASSATWVTEAFF.